This TCR beta chain was found in a study of T-cell memory formation after mild COVID-19. Study outcomes and limitations: Contracting clones localized mainly to CM and EM when CD4+ and mainly to EMRA when CD8+.

The J segment lost 2 bases and the V segment lost 3 bases, leaving 9 bases of the junction unmatched. CDR3 length equals 16 residues. The V gene's germline CDR1 is MNHEY and CDR2 SVGEGT. On this clonotype itself: The antigen is undetermined.

From the 5' RACE reads, TCRdb called clonotypes with MiXCR, one entry per CDR3 protein. Of a few hundred thousand distinct CDR3 sequences in the sample, 20% to 25% were seen once. Specimen: PBMCs or a T cell subset sorted from them (not recorded which). The origin of this receptor is a man younger than 35 who had mild COVID-19 (a few samples of this study predate the infection). Cell type and time point are not known. The chain combines TRBV6-2 or TRBV6-3 with TRBJ2-5; 7 bases line up with TRBD1. The CDR3 DNA sequence: TGTGCCAGCAGTTATAAGACAGGGAACCCACAAGAGACCCAGTACTTC. It encodes CASSYKTGNPQETQYF.